The clone carrying this TCR beta chain has a single count. These data come from a study of T cells in localized non-small cell lung cancer. CDR1 is MDHEN, CDR2 SYDVKM, per germline. This CDR3 is built from 13 residues. V shed 5 bases and J shed 2 bases, with 10 bases lying between them. Clones were sequenced by immunoSEQ multiplex PCR, and TCRdb holds only the in-frame ones, with some missing. The data show some 130,000 clones, with around 89% seen just once and 1.5% to 2% held by the top ten. The chain links TRBV28 to TRBJ2-7; D unclear. This TCR was sampled from a female donor over 55 with stage I lung adenocarcinoma. Here the sequenced sample was peripheral blood, taken before any cancer treatment. CDR3 nucleotide sequence: TGTGCCAGCAGTGTGGACGTCCCCTACGAGCAGTACTTC. Translation gives CASSVDVPYEQYF.